This T cell receptor (beta chain) was retrieved from a study of T-cell reconstitution after alpha-beta-depleted transplantation in children. V was pared by 6 bases and J by 4 bases, with 16 bases between. The germline V gene encodes CDR1 MNHNS and CDR2 SASEGT. The CDR3 loop spans 15 amino acids. General study findings and limits: Newly produced T cells mostly accounted for T-cell counts and diversity one year post-transplant. Surviving recipient T cells and thymic progenitors accounted for the high day-60 TCRbeta diversity observed in some patients. After transplant, at about two months, alpha-beta T cells were reportedly derived from several hundred expanded graft clones.

This sample's TCRbeta library carried unique molecular identifier barcodes. TCRdb processed the PCR reads anew with MiXCR; each CDR3 protein has one entry. The sample lists 540,000 or so distinct CDR3 sequences, 20% to 25% occurring once. Concerning this clonotype: The antigen is not known.

This TCR was sampled from a boy in the first two years of life who had a stem cell transplant for acute myeloid leukemia, so the T cells may come from the graft donor. This rearrangement joins TRBV6-1 to TRBJ1-5; D is perhaps TRBD1 (5 bases). The material was PBMCs, mostly from graft donor cells, obtained 360 days after TCRalphabeta/CD19-depleted stem cell transplant. CDR3 protein: CASRPNERGNQPQHF. DNA for the CDR3: TGTGCCAGCAGACCCAACGAAAGGGGAAATCAGCCCCAGCATTTT.